This TCR beta chain is from a study of shared clonotypes between healthy human individuals. Donors were healthy HIV-negative adults without recent acute infections or vaccinations. The germline V gene encodes CDR1 KGHSH and CDR2 LQKENI. The J segment lost 2 bases and the V segment lost 4 bases, leaving 7 bases of the junction unmatched. The CDR3 has 15 amino acids. Study results and caveats: Of the naive CD4 clonotypes, around 5.2% were shared across four donors. Across subsets, estimated richness was generally greater for naive than for memory populations.

Worth noting for this clone: Its antigen is not identified.

Using approximately 190 ng DNA, 25,000 to 35,000 T cell genomes, the sorted-subset replicate PCRs were run. Generated by immunoSEQ multiplex PCR, the TCRdb table keeps only in-frame clones and is missing some. The table records approximately 2,300,000 clones, around 92% of them present only once. This TCR was recovered from a man younger than 35 in good health. Some clones in this sample may be carry-over from other donors' samples. The chain combines TRBV18 with TRBJ2-5, with TRBD1 matching 7 bases. Input material: naive CD4+ T cells from PBMCs. Subset given: CD45RA+ positively selected. The CDR3 region has the DNA TGTGCCAGCTCACGACAAGAGACAGGGCAAGAGACCCAGTACTTC. Protein: CASSRQETGQETQYF. Combining the CDR3 with reference TRBV18 and TRBJ2-5 gives the whole variable domain NAGVMQNPRHLVRRRGQEARLRCSPMKGHSHVYWYRQLPEEGLKFMVYLQKENIIDESGMPKERFSAEFPKEGPSILRIQQVVRGDSAAYFCASSRQETGQETQYFGPGTRLLVL.